The rows below give T cell receptor beta chains drawn from one sample of a study of technical replicates of blood from a few donors. Profiling relied on immunoSEQ multiplex PCR, and the TCRdb table lists in-frame clones only, not all of them. The profile shows nearly 80,000 clones, 85% to 95% of them singletons. Sequencing was carried out using T cells isolated from PBMCs. The receptors originated from a human donor in good health. Both conserved end residues are part of each CDR3. A D gene is named only where the DNA matches it firmly. Where a row states a size, it is once, few, many or the class of an expanded clone; other rows omit it.

d_call,clone_size,j_call,v_call,cdr3_aa,cdr3_nt
TRBD1,-,TRBJ2-7,TRBV27,CASSLVGTGRLYEQYF,TGTGCCAGCAGTTTAGTTGGGACAGGGCGCCTATACGAGCAGTACTTC
-,-,TRBJ1-2,TRBV10-2,CASSLRGFGSYGYTF,TGCGCCAGCAGCCTCAGGGGTTTTGGGTCCTATGGCTACACCTTC
-,-,TRBJ1-1,TRBV18,CASSRRGGLGPNTEAFF,TGTGCCAGCTCACGACGGGGAGGACTAGGGCCGAACACTGAAGCTTTCTTT
-,-,TRBJ2-4,TRBV6-5,CASSYSSGSDIQYF,TGTGCCAGCAGTTACTCTTCGGGGTCGGACATTCAGTACTTC
-,-,TRBJ2-2,TRBV10-2,CASEQGNTGELFF,TGCGCCAGTGAACAGGGGAACACCGGGGAGCTGTTTTTT
-,-,TRBJ1-3,TRBV7-2,CASSWTAGGYVGNTIYF,TGTGCCAGCAGCTGGACGGCTGGGGGGTATGTTGGAAACACCATATATTTT
-,-,TRBJ1-2,TRBV18,CASSPPSRDYGYTF,TGTGCCAGCTCACCACCGAGCAGGGACTATGGCTACACCTTC
TRBD1,-,TRBJ2-3,TRBV19,CASSLGTDTDTQYF,TGTGCCAGTTCTCTAGGGACAGACACAGATACGCAGTATTTT
-,-,TRBJ2-3,TRBV5-1,CASDYWGRDTQYF,TGCGCCAGCGACTATTGGGGTCGTGATACGCAGTATTTT
-,-,TRBJ2-7,TRBV11-2,CASSWPGGAYEQYF,TGTGCCAGCAGCTGGCCCGGCGGGGCCTACGAGCAGTACTTC
TRBD1,-,TRBJ2-5,TRBV15,CATSGTGQETQYF,TGTGCCACCAGCGGGACAGGGCAAGAGACCCAGTACTTC
-,-,TRBJ2-1,TRBV4-1,CASSQVSDGFYEQFF,TGCGCCAGCAGCCAAGTTAGCGACGGGTTTTATGAGCAGTTCTTC
-,-,TRBJ1-2,TRBV27,CASSLSGQLLYGYTF,TGTGCCAGCAGTTTATCCGGACAGCTACTCTATGGCTACACCTTC
TRBD2,-,TRBJ2-7,TRBV5-1,CASSRISGSGYEQYF,TGCGCCAGCAGCCGGATTAGCGGGAGTGGGTACGAGCAGTACTTC
TRBD1,-,TRBJ1-1,TRBV6-1,CASAGTENTEAFF,TGTGCCAGCGCGGGGACAGAAAACACTGAAGCTTTCTTT
TRBD1,once,TRBJ1-4,TRBV6-5,CASSRRDRGNEKLFF,TGTGCCAGCAGTCGCCGGGACAGGGGCAATGAAAAACTGTTTTTT
-,-,TRBJ1-3,TRBV30,CAWSPVVDTIYF,TGTGCCTGGAGCCCAGTTGTGGACACCATATATTTT
-,-,TRBJ2-2,TRBV6-5,CASSYGRAGELFF,TGTGCCAGCAGTTACGGGCGCGCCGGGGAGCTGTTTTTT
TRBD2,-,TRBJ2-7,TRBV30,CAWTAGGLLTRQYF,TGTGCCTGGACGGCGGGAGGGCTACTAACGCGACAGTACTTC
TRBD2,-,TRBJ2-3,TRBV29-1,CSVGTSGSTDTQYF,TGCAGCGTTGGGACTAGCGGGAGCACAGATACGCAGTATTTT
-,-,TRBJ2-5,TRBV21-1,CASRGLVRQMKTQYF,TGTGCCAGCAGGGGACTAGTCCGCCAAATGAAGACCCAGTACTTC
-,once,TRBJ1-2,TRBV7-3,CASSSAAGYNYGYTF,TGTGCCAGCAGCTCCGCCGCAGGCTACAACTATGGCTACACCTTC
-,-,TRBJ2-7,TRBV4-3,CASSPRGGYEQYF,TGCGCCAGCAGCCCCAGGGGCGGCTACGAGCAGTACTTC
-,-,TRBJ2-7,TRBV30,CAWGGMSFNEQYF,TGTGCCTGGGGGGGGATGTCCTTTAACGAGCAGTACTTC
TRBD1,-,TRBJ1-5,TRBV9,CASSVGDSQPQHF,TGTGCCAGCAGCGTTGGGGACAGTCAGCCCCAGCATTTT
TRBD2,-,TRBJ2-1,TRBV30,CAWSILAGGSYNEQFF,TGTGCCTGGAGTATTCTAGCGGGAGGCTCCTACAATGAGCAGTTCTTC
-,-,TRBJ2-3,TRBV27,CASSPTGGDTQYF,TGTGCCAGCAGTCCCACCGGGGGAGATACGCAGTATTTT
TRBD2,-,TRBJ2-3,TRBV9,CASSVFFTGSSGVSTDTQYF,TGTGCCAGCAGCGTATTTTTTACGGGGTCTAGCGGAGTAAGCACAGATACGCAGTATTTT
-,-,TRBJ1-2,TRBV15,CATSSPGGGNYGYTF,TGTGCCACCAGCAGCCCGGGAGGAGGGAACTATGGCTACACCTTC
TRBD2,-,TRBJ2-5,TRBV19,CASRLAGVETQYF,TGTGCCAGTAGACTAGCGGGAGTCGAGACCCAGTACTTC
-,-,TRBJ1-4,TRBV19,CASSGDKGVEKLFF,TGTGCCAGTAGTGGGGACAAGGGAGTCGAAAAACTGTTTTTT
-,-,TRBJ1-5,TRBV25-1,CASSWAGGNQPQHF,TGTGCCAGCAGTTGGGCCGGGGGCAATCAGCCCCAGCATTTT
-,-,TRBJ2-1,TRBV7-9,CASSLGGHEQFF,TGTGCCAGCAGCTTAGGCGGGCATGAGCAGTTCTTC
-,few,TRBJ1-1,TRBV5-4,CASSLRQGSTEAFF,TGTGCCAGCAGCTTGAGGCAGGGGTCGACTGAAGCTTTCTTT
-,-,TRBJ1-4,TRBV19,CASSIRLTNEKLFF,TGTGCCAGTAGTATTAGATTGACTAATGAAAAACTGTTTTTT
-,once,TRBJ1-1,TRBV30,CAEGGNTEAFF,TGTGCCGAGGGAGGGAACACTGAAGCTTTCTTT
-,-,TRBJ1-2,TRBV7-9,CASSLGTAKGYTF,TGTGCCAGCAGCTTAGGGACAGCGAAGGGCTACACCTTC
TRBD2,-,TRBJ2-2,TRBV9,CASSVGRVNTGELFF,TGTGCCAGCAGCGTTGGGAGGGTGAACACCGGGGAGCTGTTTTTT
TRBD1,-,TRBJ2-7,TRBV11-3,CASSLRTGGWDEQYF,TGTGCCAGCAGCCTAAGGACAGGGGGCTGGGACGAGCAGTACTTC
TRBD1,once,TRBJ1-2,TRBV7-9,CASSRGQNYGYTF,TGTGCCAGCAGCAGGGGACAGAACTATGGCTACACCTTC
TRBD2,once,TRBJ2-3,TRBV5-1,CASSSQAGADTQYF,TGCGCCAGCAGCTCTCAAGCGGGAGCAGATACGCAGTATTTT
-,-,TRBJ1-2,TRBV29-1,CSVDSRDGYTF,TGCAGCGTTGATAGCAGGGATGGCTACACCTTC
TRBD1,-,TRBJ1-5,TRBV11-2,CANYRGSNQPQHF,TGTGCCAACTACAGGGGAAGCAATCAGCCCCAGCATTTT